This T cell receptor beta chain derives from a study of blood T cell repertoires in COVID-19. TCRdb's table, derived via immunoSEQ multiplex PCR, lists solely in-frame clones and lacks some. The sample lists about 270,000 clones; about 82% were seen once. The specimen sequenced was peripheral blood. The sequence came from a woman aged 80 or older with COVID-19, enrolled during active disease.

Here the CDR3 reads CASSPTGGFSYGYTF. The CDR3 DNA follows: TGTGCCAGCTCACCAACAGGGGGATTTTCCTATGGCTACACCTTC. This chain uses TRBV18 with TRBJ1-2; the match to TRBD1 covers 8 bases. This CDR3 comprises 15 residues. Germline CDR1 and CDR2: KGHSH and LQKENI. After removal of 2 bases from V and 4 bases from J, the junction contained 6 bases not matched to a gene.